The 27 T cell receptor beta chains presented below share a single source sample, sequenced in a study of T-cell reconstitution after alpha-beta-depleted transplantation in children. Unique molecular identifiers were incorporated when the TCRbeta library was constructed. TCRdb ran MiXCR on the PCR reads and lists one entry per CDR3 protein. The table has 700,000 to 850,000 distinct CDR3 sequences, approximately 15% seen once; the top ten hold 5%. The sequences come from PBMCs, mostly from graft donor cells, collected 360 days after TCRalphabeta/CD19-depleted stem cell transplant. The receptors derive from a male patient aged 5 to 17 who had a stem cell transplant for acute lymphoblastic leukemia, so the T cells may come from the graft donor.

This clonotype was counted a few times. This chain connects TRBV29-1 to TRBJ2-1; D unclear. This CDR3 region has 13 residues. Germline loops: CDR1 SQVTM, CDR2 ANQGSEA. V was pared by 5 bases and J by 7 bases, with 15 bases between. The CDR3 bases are TGCAGCGTTAGAACTAACCCCGGGAATGAGCAGTTCTTC. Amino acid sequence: CSVRTNPGNEQFF.

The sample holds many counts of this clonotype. The chain's CDR3 is CASSRELADYNEQFF. The CDR3 nucleotides are TGTGCCAGCAGCCGCGAACTAGCGGATTACAATGAGCAGTTCTTC. The V and J genes are TRBV11-1 and TRBJ2-1; TRBD2 aligns across 8 bases. The CDR3 length is 15 residues. Trimming removed 5 bases from V and 4 bases from J; junction bases left unmatched: 7. Germline V lookup: CDR1 SGHAT, CDR2 FQDESV (reference sequence).

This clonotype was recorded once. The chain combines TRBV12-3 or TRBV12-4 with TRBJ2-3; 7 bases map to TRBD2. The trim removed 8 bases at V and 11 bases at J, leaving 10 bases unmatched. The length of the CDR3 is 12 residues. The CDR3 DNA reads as TGTGCCAGCGCATTCCGGGGGACTATGCAGTATTTT. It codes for CASAFRGTMQYF.

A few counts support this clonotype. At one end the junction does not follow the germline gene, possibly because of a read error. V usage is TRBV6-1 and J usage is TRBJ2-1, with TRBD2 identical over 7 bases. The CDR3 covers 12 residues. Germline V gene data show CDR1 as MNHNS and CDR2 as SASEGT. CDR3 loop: CASSQAGREQFF. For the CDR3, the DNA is TGTGCCAGCAGTCAAGCGGGACGGGAGCAGTTCTTC.

In DNA form, the CDR3 reads TGCGCCAGCAGCTTGGGAGGACAGTCCTCCCCCTACGAGCAGTACTTC. Translated: CASSLGGQSSPYEQYF. This sequence joins TRBV5-1 and TRBJ2-7, with TRBD1 as a possible D gene (6 bases). Trimming shortened V by 0 bases and J by 2 bases, and 15 bases separated the two germline ends. Germline assignment: CDR1 SGHRS and CDR2 YFSETQ. This CDR3 region has 16 residues.

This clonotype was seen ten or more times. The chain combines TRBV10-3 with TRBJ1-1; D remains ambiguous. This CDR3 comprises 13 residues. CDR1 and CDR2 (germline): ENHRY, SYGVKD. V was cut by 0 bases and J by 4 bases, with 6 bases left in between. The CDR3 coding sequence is TGTGCCATCAGTGAGTCAGGCGGCACTGAAGCTTTCTTT. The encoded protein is CAISESGGTEAFF.

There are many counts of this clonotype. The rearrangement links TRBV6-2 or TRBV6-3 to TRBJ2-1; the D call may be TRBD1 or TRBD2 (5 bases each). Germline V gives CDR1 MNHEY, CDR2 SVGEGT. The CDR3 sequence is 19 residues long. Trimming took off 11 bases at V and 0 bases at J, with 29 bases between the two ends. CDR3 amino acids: CAGSWGSGTQGISYNEQFF. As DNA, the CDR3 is TGTGCCGGATCTTGGGGGAGCGGCACCCAGGGAATCTCCTACAATGAGCAGTTCTTC.

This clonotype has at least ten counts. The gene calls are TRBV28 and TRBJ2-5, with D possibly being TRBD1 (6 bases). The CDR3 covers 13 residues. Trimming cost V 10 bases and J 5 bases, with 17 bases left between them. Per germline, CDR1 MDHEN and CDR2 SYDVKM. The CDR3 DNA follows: TGTGCCATCAGGGGAGAAGGATTGGAGACCCAGTACTTC. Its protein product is CAIRGEGLETQYF.

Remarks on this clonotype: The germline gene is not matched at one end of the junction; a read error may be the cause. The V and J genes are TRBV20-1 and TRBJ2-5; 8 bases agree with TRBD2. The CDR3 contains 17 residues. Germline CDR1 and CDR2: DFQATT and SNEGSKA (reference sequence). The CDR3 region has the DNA TGCAGTGCTAGTAGGGCGACCGGGACTAGGAGTGTAGAGGCCCAGTACTTC. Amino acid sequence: CSASRATGTRSVEAQYF.

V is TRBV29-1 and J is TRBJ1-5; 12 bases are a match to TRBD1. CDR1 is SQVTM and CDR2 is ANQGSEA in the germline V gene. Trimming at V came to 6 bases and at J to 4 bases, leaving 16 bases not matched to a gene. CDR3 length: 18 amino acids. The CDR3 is CSVPKPGQGAKRNQPQHF. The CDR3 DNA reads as TGCAGCGTCCCTAAACCGGGACAGGGGGCCAAGCGGAATCAGCCCCAGCATTTT.

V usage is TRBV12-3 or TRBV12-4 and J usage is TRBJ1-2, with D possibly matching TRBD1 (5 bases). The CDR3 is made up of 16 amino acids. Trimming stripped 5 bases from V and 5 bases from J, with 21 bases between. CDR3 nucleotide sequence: TGTGCCAGCAGTCCTCTTCTCAGGGCTTTACGATATGGCTACACCTTC. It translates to CASSPLLRALRYGYTF.

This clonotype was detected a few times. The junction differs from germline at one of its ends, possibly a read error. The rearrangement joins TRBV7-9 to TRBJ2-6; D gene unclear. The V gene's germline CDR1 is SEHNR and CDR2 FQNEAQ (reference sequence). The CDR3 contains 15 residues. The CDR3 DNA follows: TGTGCCAGCAGCGTAGGAGACTCTGGTGCCAACGTCCTGACTTTC. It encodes CASSVGDSGANVLTF.

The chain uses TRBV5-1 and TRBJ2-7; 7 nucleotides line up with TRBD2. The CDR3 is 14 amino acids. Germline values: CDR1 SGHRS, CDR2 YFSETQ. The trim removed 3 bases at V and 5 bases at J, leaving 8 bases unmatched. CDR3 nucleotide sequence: TGCGCCAGCAGCTCGGGACGGGGGGAAGACGAGCAGTACTTC. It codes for CASSSGRGEDEQYF.

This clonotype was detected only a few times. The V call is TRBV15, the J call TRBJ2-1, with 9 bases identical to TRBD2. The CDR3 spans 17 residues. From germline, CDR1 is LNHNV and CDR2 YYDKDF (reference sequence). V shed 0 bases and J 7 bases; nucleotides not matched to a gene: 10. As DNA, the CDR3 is TGTGCCACCAGCAGAGATCGTGCGGGCGGGAGGGGAAATGAGCAGTTCTTC. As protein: CATSRDRAGGRGNEQFF. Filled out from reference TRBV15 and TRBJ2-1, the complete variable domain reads DAMVIQNPRYQVTQFGKPVTLSCSQTLNHNVMYWYQQKSSQAPKLLFHYYDKDFNNEADTPDNFQSRRPNTSFCFLDIRSPGLGDTAMYLCATSRDRAGGRGNEQFFGPGTRLTVL.

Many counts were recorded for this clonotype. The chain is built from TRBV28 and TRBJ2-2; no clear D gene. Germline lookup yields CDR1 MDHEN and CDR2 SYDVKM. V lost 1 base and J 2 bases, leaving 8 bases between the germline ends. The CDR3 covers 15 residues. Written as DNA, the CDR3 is TGTGCCAGCAGTTTATCCCTCCATAACACCGGGGAGCTGTTTTTT. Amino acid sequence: CASSLSLHNTGELFF.

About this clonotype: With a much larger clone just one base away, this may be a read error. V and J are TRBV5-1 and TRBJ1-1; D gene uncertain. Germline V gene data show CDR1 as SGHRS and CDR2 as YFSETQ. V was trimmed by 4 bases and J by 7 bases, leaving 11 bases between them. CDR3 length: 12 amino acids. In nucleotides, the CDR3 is TGCGCCAGCAGCCTCGGACTGGTTGAAGCTTTCTTT. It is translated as CASSLGLVEAFF.

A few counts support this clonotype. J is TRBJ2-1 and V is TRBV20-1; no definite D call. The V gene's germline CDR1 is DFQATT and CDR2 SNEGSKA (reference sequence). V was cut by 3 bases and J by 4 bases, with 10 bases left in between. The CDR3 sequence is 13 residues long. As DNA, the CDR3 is TGCAGTGCTAGGATGGATCGGTACAATGAGCAGTTCTTC. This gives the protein CSARMDRYNEQFF.

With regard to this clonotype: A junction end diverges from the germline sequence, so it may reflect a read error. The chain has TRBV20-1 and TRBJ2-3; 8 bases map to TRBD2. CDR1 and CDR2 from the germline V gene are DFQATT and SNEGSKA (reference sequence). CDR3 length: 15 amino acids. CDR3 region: CRARVPSGSTDTQYF. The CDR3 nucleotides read TGCAGGGCTAGGGTGCCTAGCGGGAGCACAGATACGCAGTATTTT.

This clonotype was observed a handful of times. In nucleotides, the CDR3 is TGCGCCAGCAGCTCCGCGGGTGCTGAAAAACTGTTTTTT. Amino acid sequence: CASSSAGAEKLFF. The chain links TRBV5-1 to TRBJ1-4; D not resolved. Germline V gives CDR1 SGHRS, CDR2 YFSETQ. V lost 3 bases to trimming and J lost 7 bases, with 10 bases between them. The CDR3 is 13 residues long.

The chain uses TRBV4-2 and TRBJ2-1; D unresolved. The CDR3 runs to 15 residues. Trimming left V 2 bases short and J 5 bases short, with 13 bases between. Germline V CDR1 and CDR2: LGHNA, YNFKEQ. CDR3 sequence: CASSQPGGTHNEQFF. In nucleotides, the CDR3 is TGTGCCAGCAGCCAACCTGGCGGTACCCACAATGAGCAGTTCTTC.

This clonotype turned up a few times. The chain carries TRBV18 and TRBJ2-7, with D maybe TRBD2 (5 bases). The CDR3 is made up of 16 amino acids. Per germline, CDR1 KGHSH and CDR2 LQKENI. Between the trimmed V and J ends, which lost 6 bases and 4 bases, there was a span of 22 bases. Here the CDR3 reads CASSRKGLYMRYEQYF. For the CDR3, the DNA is TGTGCCAGCTCGCGGAAAGGACTGTACATGCGGTACGAGCAGTACTTC.

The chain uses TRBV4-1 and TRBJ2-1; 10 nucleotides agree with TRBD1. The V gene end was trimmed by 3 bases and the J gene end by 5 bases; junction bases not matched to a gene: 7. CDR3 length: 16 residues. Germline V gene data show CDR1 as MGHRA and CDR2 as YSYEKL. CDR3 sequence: CASSQLRDRGHNEQFF. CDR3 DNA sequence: TGCGCCAGCAGCCAGCTCCGGGACAGGGGCCACAATGAGCAGTTCTTC.

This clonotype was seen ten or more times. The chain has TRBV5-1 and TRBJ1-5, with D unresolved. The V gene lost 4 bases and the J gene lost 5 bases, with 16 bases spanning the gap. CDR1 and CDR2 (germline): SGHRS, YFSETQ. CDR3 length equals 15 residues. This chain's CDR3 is CASSPYGPPDQPQHF. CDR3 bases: TGCGCCAGCAGCCCTTACGGGCCACCCGATCAGCCCCAGCATTTT.

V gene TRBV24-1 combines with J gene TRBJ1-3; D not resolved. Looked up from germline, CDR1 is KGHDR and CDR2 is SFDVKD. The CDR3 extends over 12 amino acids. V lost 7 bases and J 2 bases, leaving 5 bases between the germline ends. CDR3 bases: TGTGCCACCAGGTCAACTGGAAACACCATATATTTT. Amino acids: CATRSTGNTIYF.

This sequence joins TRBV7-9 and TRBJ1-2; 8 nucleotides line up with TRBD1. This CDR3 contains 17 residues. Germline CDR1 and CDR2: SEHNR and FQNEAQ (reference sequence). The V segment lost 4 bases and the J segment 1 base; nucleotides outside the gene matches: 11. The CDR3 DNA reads TGTGCCAGCAGCTCTCAAACCGAGACAGGGGTTAACTATGGCTACACCTTC. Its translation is CASSSQTETGVNYGYTF.

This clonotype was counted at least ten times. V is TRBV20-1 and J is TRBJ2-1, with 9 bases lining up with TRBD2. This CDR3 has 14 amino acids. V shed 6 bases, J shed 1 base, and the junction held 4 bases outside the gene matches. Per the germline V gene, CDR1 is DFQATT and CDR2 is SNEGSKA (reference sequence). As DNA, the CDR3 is TGCAGTGCGCTGACTAGCGGTTCCTACAATGAGCAGTTCTTC. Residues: CSALTSGSYNEQFF.

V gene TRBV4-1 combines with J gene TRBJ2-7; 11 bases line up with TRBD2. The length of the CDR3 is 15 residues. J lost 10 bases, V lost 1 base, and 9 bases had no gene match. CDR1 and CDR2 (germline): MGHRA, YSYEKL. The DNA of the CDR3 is TGCGCCAGCAGCCAAGTGCTACTAGCGGGAGCTGTCCAGTACTTC. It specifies CASSQVLLAGAVQYF.